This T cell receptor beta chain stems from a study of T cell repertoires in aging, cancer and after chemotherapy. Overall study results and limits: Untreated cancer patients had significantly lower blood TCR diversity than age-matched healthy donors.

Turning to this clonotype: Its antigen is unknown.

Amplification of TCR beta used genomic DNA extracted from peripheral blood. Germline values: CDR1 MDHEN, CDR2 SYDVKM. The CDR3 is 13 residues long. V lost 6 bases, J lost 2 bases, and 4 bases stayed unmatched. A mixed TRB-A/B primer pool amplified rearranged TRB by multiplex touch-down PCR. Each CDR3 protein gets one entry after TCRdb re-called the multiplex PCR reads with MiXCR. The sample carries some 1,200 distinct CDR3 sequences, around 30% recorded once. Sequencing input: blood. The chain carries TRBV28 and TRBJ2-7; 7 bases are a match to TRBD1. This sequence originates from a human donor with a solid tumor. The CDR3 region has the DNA TGTGCCAGCAGGGGGACAGTGACCTACGAGCAGTACTTC. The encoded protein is CASRGTVTYEQYF.